This T cell receptor (beta chain) originates from a study of blood T cell repertoires in COVID-19. Study details: The samples span acute and convalescent COVID-19 from the United States, Italy and Spain. PBMCs, B-cell-depleted T cells, or T cells were the source of the cDNA or gDNA that made up the material.

The V gene lost 1 base and the J gene lost 0 bases, with 9 bases spanning the gap. The CDR3 is 14 amino acids. In germline, CDR1 is GTSNPN, CDR2 SVGIG (reference sequence). As handled by the study authors: Using reference gene primer amplification, nucleated cell counts were estimated. Using immunoSEQ multiplex PCR, the repertoire was profiled, and TCRdb retains in-frame clones only, with some absent. D and trimming were read from the DNA, whereas the V and J calls and clone size are those reported in that table. This repertoire shows around 250,000 clones, 88% found once; its top ten account for 0.7%.

The clonotype was recovered from a human donor in a cohort sampled during active COVID-19. Source material: peripheral blood. The genes are TRBV30 and TRBJ1-1; a possible D gene is TRBD1 (5 bases). The CDR3 loop is CAWSDDSMNTEAFF. In DNA form, the CDR3 reads TGTGCCTGGAGTGATGACAGCATGAACACTGAAGCTTTCTTT.